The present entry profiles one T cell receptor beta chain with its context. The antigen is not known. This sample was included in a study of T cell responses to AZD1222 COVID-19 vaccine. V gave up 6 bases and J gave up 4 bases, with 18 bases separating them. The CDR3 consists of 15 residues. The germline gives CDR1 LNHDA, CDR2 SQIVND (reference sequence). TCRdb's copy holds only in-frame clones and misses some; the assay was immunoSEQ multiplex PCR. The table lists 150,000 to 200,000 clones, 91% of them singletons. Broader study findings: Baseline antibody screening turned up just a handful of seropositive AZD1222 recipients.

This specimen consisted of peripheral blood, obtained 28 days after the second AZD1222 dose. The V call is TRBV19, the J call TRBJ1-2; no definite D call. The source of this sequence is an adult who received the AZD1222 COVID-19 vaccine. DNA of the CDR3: TGTGCCAGTAGCCCGCCCGTTTCCGTATCCTATGGCTACACCTTC. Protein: CASSPPVSVSYGYTF.